The following is a TCR beta chain sequence with its context. Trimming stripped 7 bases from V and 4 bases from J, with 18 bases between. The CDR3 spans 14 residues. Germline V gene data show CDR1 as SGHRS and CDR2 as YFSETQ. The sample is drawn from a study of shared clonotypes between healthy human individuals. Turning to the study itself: Each donor's CD4 naive and CD4 memory cells filled three plates apiece, CD8 naive two, and CD8 memory one.

The protocol was immunoSEQ multiplex PCR, while the TCRdb copy is restricted to in-frame clones and leaves out a portion. The sample contains approximately 2.3 million clones, more than 85% of which appear only once. The chain recombines TRBV5-1 with TRBJ2-7, with D possibly matching TRBD2 (6 bases). Sample: naive CD4+ T cells from PBMCs. Specified subset: CD45RA+ positively selected. The origin of this receptor is a young man in good health. Some clones in this sample may be carry-over from other donors' samples. CDR3: CASGTGASWYEQYF. CDR3 bases: TGCGCCAGCGGGACTGGGGCTAGTTGGTACGAGCAGTACTTC. Drawing the rest from reference TRBV5-1 and TRBJ2-7, the complete variable domain is KAGVTQTPRYLIKTRGQQVTLSCSPISGHRSVSWYQQTPGQGLQFLFEYFSETQRNKGNFPGRFSGRQFSNSRSEMNVSTLELGDSALYLCASGTGASWYEQYFGPGTRLTVT.